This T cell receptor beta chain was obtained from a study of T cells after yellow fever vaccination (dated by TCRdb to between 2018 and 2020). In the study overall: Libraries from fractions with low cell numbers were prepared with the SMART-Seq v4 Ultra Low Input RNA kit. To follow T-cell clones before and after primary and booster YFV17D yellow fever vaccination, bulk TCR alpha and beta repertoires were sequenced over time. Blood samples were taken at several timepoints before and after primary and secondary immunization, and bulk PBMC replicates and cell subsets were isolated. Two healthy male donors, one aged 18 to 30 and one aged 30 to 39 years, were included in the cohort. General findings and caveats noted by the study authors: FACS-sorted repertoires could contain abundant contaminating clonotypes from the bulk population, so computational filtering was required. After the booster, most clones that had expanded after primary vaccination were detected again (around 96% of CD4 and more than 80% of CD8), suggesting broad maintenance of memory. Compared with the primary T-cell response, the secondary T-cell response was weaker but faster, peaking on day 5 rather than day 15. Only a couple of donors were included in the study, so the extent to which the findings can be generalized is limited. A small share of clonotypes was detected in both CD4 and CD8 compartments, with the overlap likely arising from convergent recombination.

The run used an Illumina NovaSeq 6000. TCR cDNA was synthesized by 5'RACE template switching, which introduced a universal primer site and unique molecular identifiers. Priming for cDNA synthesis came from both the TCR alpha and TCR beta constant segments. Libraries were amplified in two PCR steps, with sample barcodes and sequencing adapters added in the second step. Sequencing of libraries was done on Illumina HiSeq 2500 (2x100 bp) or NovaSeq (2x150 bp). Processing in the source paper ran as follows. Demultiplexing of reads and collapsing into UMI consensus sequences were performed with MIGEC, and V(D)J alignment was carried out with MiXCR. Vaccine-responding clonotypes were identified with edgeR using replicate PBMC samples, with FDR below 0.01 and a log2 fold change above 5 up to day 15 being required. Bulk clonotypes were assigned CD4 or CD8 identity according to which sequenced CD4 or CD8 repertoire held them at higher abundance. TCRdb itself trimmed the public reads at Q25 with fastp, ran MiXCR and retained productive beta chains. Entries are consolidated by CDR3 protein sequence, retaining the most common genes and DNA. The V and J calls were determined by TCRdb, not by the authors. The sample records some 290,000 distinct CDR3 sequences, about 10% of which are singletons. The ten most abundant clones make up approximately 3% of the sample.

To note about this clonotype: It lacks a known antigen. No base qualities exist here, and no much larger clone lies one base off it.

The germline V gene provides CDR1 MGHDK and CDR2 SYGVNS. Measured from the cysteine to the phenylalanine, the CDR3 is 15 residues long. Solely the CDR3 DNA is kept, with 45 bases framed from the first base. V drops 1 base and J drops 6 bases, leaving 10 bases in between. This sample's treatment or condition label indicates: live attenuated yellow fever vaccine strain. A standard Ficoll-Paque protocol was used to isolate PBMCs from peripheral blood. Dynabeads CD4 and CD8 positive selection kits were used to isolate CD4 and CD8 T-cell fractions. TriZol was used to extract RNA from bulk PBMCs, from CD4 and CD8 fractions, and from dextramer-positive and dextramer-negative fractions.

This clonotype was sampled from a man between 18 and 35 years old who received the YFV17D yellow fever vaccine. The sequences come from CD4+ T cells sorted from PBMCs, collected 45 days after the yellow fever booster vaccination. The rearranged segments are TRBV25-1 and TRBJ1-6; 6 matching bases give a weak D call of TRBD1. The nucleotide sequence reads TGTGCCAGCAGTGAATGGGGGGCAGTTAATTCACCCCTCCACTTT. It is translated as CASSEWGAVNSPLHF.